This TCR beta chain was recorded in a study of molecular identifiers for immune sequencing clone quantification. Points from the study as a whole: Beyond 20 RNA copies, clones held over 99% of effector molecules, compared with under 1% in naive cells.

A remark on this clonotype: Its antigen is not known.

Naive CD8 libraries were made from 20,000 to 1,000,000 sorted cells, and they used 10%, 30% or 50% RNA. TCR libraries were built in bulk with a published protocol and specific TCR primers. TCRdb ran MiXCR on the PCR reads and lists one entry per CDR3 protein. The sample carries about 320,000 distinct CDR3 sequences, about 22% recorded once. There are 17 residues in the CDR3. Germline V CDR1 and CDR2: LGHNA, YSLEER. The V and J ends lost 0 bases and 6 bases respectively, with 15 bases between them. The sample was naive CD8+ T cells from blood, with Jurkat cell RNA spiked in. Regarding subset: FACS-sorted CD8+CD4-CCR7+CD45RA+ naive T cells. The receptor was derived from a human donor in good health. Some libraries in this study had Jurkat cell RNA spiked in. The V and J genes are TRBV4-3 and TRBJ1-6; D might be TRBD1 (5 bases). In DNA form, the CDR3 reads TGCGCCAGCAGCCAAGAACCGGCGGGGGGGATTAATTCACCCCTCCACTTT. Translated, it gives CASSQEPAGGINSPLHF.